Shown below are 15 T cell receptor beta chains from a single sample sequenced in a study of cytomegalovirus exposure and HLA in healthy donors. Primers: 60 Vbeta forward and 13 Jbeta reverse. TCRdb's table, derived via immunoSEQ multiplex PCR, lists solely in-frame clones and lacks some. The data contain 150,000 to 200,000 clones, roughly 77% of them singletons. The sample taken for sequencing was PBMCs. All receptors come from a woman aged 30 to 39 in good health and CMV-seropositive.

V usage is TRBV6-1 and J usage is TRBJ1-4; a possible D gene is TRBD1 (5 bases). CDR3 size: 17 residues. V gave up 2 bases and J gave up 0 bases, with 13 bases separating them. The germline V gene has CDR1 MNHNS and CDR2 SASEGT. CDR3 residues: CASSEKAGPATNEKLFF. The CDR3 coding sequence is TGTGCCAGCAGTGAAAAGGCAGGGCCGGCAACTAATGAAAAACTGTTTTTT.

The CDR3 is CASIRDTGELFF. The CDR3 bases are TGTGCCAGCATCAGGGACACCGGGGAGCTGTTTTTT. The gene calls are TRBV6-6 and TRBJ2-2, with a weak D call TRBD1 (5 bases). The CDR3 extends over 12 amino acids. V was cut by 7 bases and J by 3 bases, with 6 bases left in between. Germline CDR1 MNHNY, CDR2 SVGAGI (reference sequence).

The gene calls are TRBV9 and TRBJ2-3; D remains ambiguous. Germline-derived CDR1 and CDR2 are SGDLS and YYNGEE. Trimming left V 3 bases short and J 1 base short, with 6 bases between. The CDR3 runs 13 residues. The CDR3 nucleotides are TGTGCCAGCAGCGGAACGGGCACAGATACGCAGTATTTT. Translation gives CASSGTGTDTQYF.

The chain uses TRBV9 and TRBJ2-1, with unresolved D. This CDR3 spans 15 amino acids. Trimming stripped 0 bases from V and 0 bases from J, with 7 bases between. Germline V gives CDR1 SGDLS, CDR2 YYNGEE. DNA for the CDR3: TGTGCCAGCAGCGTAGCAGCGAGCTCCTACAATGAGCAGTTCTTC. Translation gives CASSVAASSYNEQFF.

The genes are TRBV10-3 and TRBJ2-1, with TRBD2 identical over 8 bases. This CDR3 region has 13 residues. V trimming: 3 bases; J trimming: 7 bases; junction bases outside the gene matches: 2. Germline V CDR1 and CDR2: ENHRY, SYGVKD. DNA for the CDR3: TGTGCCATCAGTGACGGGACTAGGAATGAGCAGTTCTTC. Translated: CAISDGTRNEQFF.

This clone came up a few times. The V and J genes are TRBV15 and TRBJ2-2; possibly TRBD1 for D (6 bases). This CDR3 comprises 14 residues. The V gene's germline CDR1 is LNHNV and CDR2 YYDKDF (reference sequence). V was shortened by 3 bases and J by 6 bases, with 11 bases between the two germline ends. The CDR3 loop reads CATSSLQGSGELFF. In DNA form, the CDR3 reads TGTGCCACCAGCAGCTTACAGGGATCCGGGGAGCTGTTTTTT.

This clone occurred a few times. V is TRBV27 and J is TRBJ2-1, with 16 positions matching TRBD2. Germline CDR1 reads MNHEY; CDR2 reads SMNVEV (reference sequence). J gave up 9 bases and V 5 bases, and 10 bases lay outside the gene matches. CDR3 size: 17 residues. CDR3 protein: CASSKSGTSGGAGEQFF. The CDR3 nucleotides read TGTGCCAGCAGTAAATCCGGGACTAGCGGGGGGGCAGGTGAGCAGTTCTTC.

V is TRBV7-2 and J is TRBJ2-7; 11 positions match TRBD2. Germline CDR1 SGHTA, CDR2 FQGNSA. CDR3 length equals 17 residues. V gave up 3 bases and J gave up 3 bases; unmatched junction bases: 10. As DNA, the CDR3 is TGTGCCAGCAGCTTCACTAGCGGGGGCCGAGGGGGCTACGAGCAGTACTTC. It is translated as CASSFTSGGRGGYEQYF.

This sequence joins TRBV28 and TRBJ1-2, with a tentative D call TRBD1 (5 bases). The CDR3 runs to 13 residues. V was pared by 5 bases and J by 8 bases, with 15 bases between. Germline V gene sequence: CDR1 MDHEN, CDR2 SYDVKM. CDR3 DNA sequence: TGTGCCAGCAGTCCCCAGGGTATGGGGGGCTACACCTTC. Its translation: CASSPQGMGGYTF.

The chain joins TRBV2 to TRBJ2-3; the match to TRBD2 covers 8 bases. In germline, CDR1 is SNHLY, CDR2 FYNNEI. CDR3 size: 15 residues. The J segment lost 2 bases and the V segment lost 4 bases, leaving 5 bases of the junction unmatched. CDR3 sequence reads: CASSVIAGYTDTQYF. The CDR3 region has the DNA TGTGCCAGCAGTGTGATAGCGGGATACACAGATACGCAGTATTTT.

Points on this clone: Other DNA sequences in this specimen translate into the identical CDR3. V gene TRBV2 combines with J gene TRBJ1-3; D gene unclear. Germline V gives CDR1 SNHLY, CDR2 FYNNEI. The CDR3 contains 14 residues. Trimming left V 4 bases short and J 1 base short, with 8 bases between. CDR3 DNA: TGTGCCAGCAGTGCAGGCAGTTCTGGAAACACCATATATTTT. Translation gives CASSAGSSGNTIYF. Full variable domain (outside the CDR3, taken from reference TRBV2 and TRBJ1-3): EPEVTQTPSHQVTQMGQEVILRCVPISNHLYFYWYRQILGQKVEFLVSFYNNEISEKSEIFDDQFSVERPDGSNFTLKIRSTKLEDSAMYFCASSAGSSGNTIYFGEGSWLTVV.

V usage is TRBV5-1 and J usage is TRBJ2-2, with TRBD1 matching 11 bases. Germline V gene lookup returns CDR1 SGHRS and CDR2 YFSETQ. J gave up 7 bases and V 4 bases, and 3 bases lay outside the gene matches. The CDR3 consists of 14 residues. The CDR3 region is CASSRTGGDGELFF. As DNA, the CDR3 is TGCGCCAGCAGCCGGACAGGGGGCGACGGGGAGCTGTTTTTT. Full variable domain (rest looked up from reference TRBV5-1 and TRBJ2-2): KAGVTQTPRYLIKTRGQQVTLSCSPISGHRSVSWYQQTPGQGLQFLFEYFSETQRNKGNFPGRFSGRQFSNSRSEMNVSTLELGDSALYLCASSRTGGDGELFFGEGSRLTVL.

This clone was detected a few times. V usage is TRBV4-1 and J usage is TRBJ1-2; 7 bases are a match to TRBD1. Per germline, CDR1 MGHRA and CDR2 YSYEKL. V lost 2 bases and J lost 4; bases outside the gene matches: 10. CDR3 length: 16 amino acids. In DNA, the CDR3 is TGCGCCAGCAGCCAACCCCGACAGGGAAAGAGCTATGGCTACACCTTC. Protein sequence: CASSQPRQGKSYGYTF.

This chain joins TRBV11-2 and TRBJ1-6; TRBD1 matches 7 bases. The CDR3 has 17 residues. Germline trimming cut 8 bases from V and 0 bases from J; bases unmatched to any gene: 10. The V gene's germline CDR1 is SGHAT and CDR2 FQNNGV. The CDR3 DNA is TGTGCCAGCTCCCGCGGACAGGCTAGCTCCTATAATTCACCCCTCCACTTT. Its protein is CASSRGQASSYNSPLHF.

J is TRBJ2-7 and V is TRBV5-1; 9 bases fit TRBD1. Germline loops: CDR1 SGHRS, CDR2 YFSETQ. The ends lost 3 bases at V and 4 bases at J; junction bases unmatched: 11. The CDR3 has 16 amino acids. This CDR3 reads CASSSKDRGFQYEQYF. The CDR3 coding sequence is TGCGCCAGCAGCTCTAAGGACAGGGGATTTCAGTACGAGCAGTACTTC.